The present TCR beta chain was sequenced within a study of T-cell memory formation after mild COVID-19. General study results and limits: Memory sampled before infection contained some responding clones, suggesting cross-reactive memory joined.

This clonotype has more than one count but fewer than ten. Its target is unknown. From 5'RACE with constant-segment primers came TCR alpha and TCR beta cDNA libraries that carried sample barcodes and UMIs. MiXCR, run by TCRdb on the 5' RACE reads, gives a single entry per CDR3 protein. The data hold over 70,000 distinct CDR3 sequences, with less than 15% observed a single time. The sequencing input was PBMCs or a T cell subset sorted from them (not recorded which). The sequence was obtained from an adult woman who had mild COVID-19 (a few samples of this study predate the infection). Cell type and time point are not known.

DNA of the CDR3: TGTGCCAGCAGCCCTCTGGGGACAGAGCTACGGGGGACTGAAGCTTTCTTT. It yields the protein CASSPLGTELRGTEAFF. The rearrangement uses TRBV9 and TRBJ1-1, with 7 bases matching TRBD1. Trimming took 4 bases from V and 5 from J; bases not matched to a gene: 17. The CDR3 contains 17 residues. The V gene's germline CDR1 is SGDLS and CDR2 YYNGEE.